This note documents a single T cell receptor beta chain sequence. This sample was taken from a study of sequential checkpoint blockade in melanoma. On the study more broadly: First-line arms were nivolumab then ipilimumab, or the reverse, randomized 1:1. Matched biopsies came pretreatment and at week 13 for twenty-two patients. About 90 pretreatment tumor DNA samples were TCRβ immunosequenced.

Treatment meaning: randomized to nivolumab then ipilimumab (arm A) or the reverse (arm B). Clones were sequenced by immunoSEQ multiplex PCR, and TCRdb holds only the in-frame ones, with some missing. The data show a few thousand clones, about 24% seen once. The CDR3 runs 16 residues. CDR1 is SGHNT, CDR2 YENEEA, per germline. With V trimmed by 1 base and J by 4 bases, 9 bases remained unmatched. The source is a human donor with melanoma. The rearrangement joins TRBV11-3 to TRBJ2-5; 7 bases map to TRBD2. The specimen was tumor tissue (inferred from file names), collected from a patient given nivolumab and ipilimumab in sequence. CDR3 loop: CASSLGSAGESETQYF. CDR3 in DNA: TGTGCCAGCAGCTTAGGTTCTGCGGGAGAGTCAGAGACCCAGTACTTC.